This T cell receptor beta chain was captured by sequencing in a study of CDR3 diversity in severe acne. This CDR3 has 15 residues. V lost 0 bases to trimming and J lost 5 bases, with 13 bases between them. Germline V gene lookup returns CDR1 MNHNY and CDR2 SVGAGI (reference sequence). In TCRdb, the PCR reads were re-called with MiXCR into one record per CDR3 protein. This table holds approximately 80,000 distinct CDR3 sequences, 51% found once. This sequence originates from a male donor in good health, without acne. The chain is built from TRBV6-6 and TRBJ2-5, with a tentative D call TRBD2 (6 bases). Sequencing was carried out using blood. As DNA, the CDR3 is TGTGCCAGCAGTTACTCACAGAGGGAGGTCGAGACCCAGTACTTC. Translation gives CASSYSQREVETQYF.